The 28 T cell receptor beta chains below were found in one sample sequenced in a study of a mutant IDH1 vaccine in newly diagnosed glioma. The time point: week 23, last vaccination. Vaccinated patients received 300 ug of mutant IDH1 20-mer peptide per dose, with topical imiquimod. TCRdb's copy holds only in-frame clones and misses some; the assay was immunoSEQ multiplex PCR. The sample has approximately 45,000 clones, 85% to 95% seen once. These TCRs are of unknown antigen specificity. Sequencing was performed on PBMCs, taken from a glioma patient whose treatment included an IDH1 peptide vaccine. These receptor sequences come from a man aged 45-65 years with glioma.

The rearrangement uses TRBV5-1 and TRBJ1-3, with 8 bases identical to TRBD1. The V gene end was trimmed by 4 bases and the J gene end by 4 bases; junction bases not matched to a gene: 4. From germline, CDR1 is SGHRS and CDR2 YFSETQ. This CDR3 spans 14 amino acids. This chain's CDR3 is CASSTGQGGNTIYF. In nucleotides, the CDR3 is TGCGCCAGCAGCACTGGACAGGGAGGAAACACCATATATTTT.

The table lists this clone with a few counts. The J gene is TRBJ1-2, the V gene TRBV5-1; D remains unclear. This CDR3 comprises 12 residues. Germline V gene lookup returns CDR1 SGHRS and CDR2 YFSETQ. Trimming cost V 2 bases and J 3 bases, with 5 bases left between them. CDR3 in DNA: TGCGCCAGCAGCTTAGGACACTATGGCTACACCTTC. The encoded protein is CASSLGHYGYTF.

DNA of the CDR3: TGTGCCAGCAGGCGGGACAGGGGCGGGGGAAACACCATATATTTT. Residues: CASRRDRGGGNTIYF. The chain has TRBV28 and TRBJ1-3, with 10 bases matching TRBD1. This CDR3 contains 15 residues. Germline V gives CDR1 MDHEN, CDR2 SYDVKM. The junction had 6 bases not matched to a gene; V was cut back by 6 bases and J by 4 bases.

The chain employs TRBV5-4 and TRBJ2-7; D may be TRBD1 (5 bases). Trimming removed 3 bases at V and 2 bases at J, with 15 bases between. The CDR3 length is 15 residues. The germline CDR1 and CDR2 sequences are SGHNT and YYREEE (reference sequence). The CDR3 region is CASSSGTGFTYEQYF. In DNA, the CDR3 is TGTGCCAGCAGCTCGGGCACAGGATTTACCTACGAGCAGTACTTC.

The chain has TRBV5-1 and TRBJ2-5; possibly TRBD1 or TRBD2 for D (5 bases each). Trimming stripped 6 bases from V and 4 bases from J, with 25 bases between. The V gene's germline CDR1 is SGHRS and CDR2 YFSETQ. The CDR3 extends over 17 amino acids. CDR3 amino acids: CASTTTRGRVTGETQYF. The CDR3 DNA reads as TGCGCCAGCACCACGACCCGGGGCAGGGTGACTGGAGAGACCCAGTACTTC.

This chain connects TRBV29-1 to TRBJ2-7; 9 bases match TRBD2. V lost 4 bases and J lost 2; bases outside the gene matches: 12. This CDR3 is 16 amino acids long. Per germline, CDR1 SQVTM and CDR2 ANQGSEA. The CDR3 here is CSVVGGLGGGAYEQYF. The CDR3 coding sequence is TGCAGCGTTGTCGGGGGACTTGGCGGGGGGGCCTACGAGCAGTACTTC.

CDR3 amino acids: CATSRDLRGAGANVLTF. The DNA for the CDR3 is TGTGCCACCAGCAGAGATCTTAGGGGGGCTGGGGCCAACGTCCTGACTTTC. The chain recombines TRBV15 with TRBJ2-6; D may match TRBD1 or TRBD2 (6 bases each). CDR1 LNHNV and CDR2 YYDKDF come from the germline V gene (reference sequence). CDR3 size: 17 residues. V lost 0 bases and J lost 2, with 11 bases in between.

The chain links TRBV29-1 to TRBJ1-1; 10 nucleotides line up with TRBD1. The V gene end was trimmed by 3 bases and the J gene end by 11 bases; junction bases not matched to a gene: 9. CDR3 length: 13 amino acids. Germline CDR1 and CDR2: SQVTM and ANQGSEA. The DNA of the CDR3 is TGCAGCGTTGACCCGGGACAGGGGCGCACGGCTTTCTTT. Translation gives CSVDPGQGRTAFF.

This chain connects TRBV6-1 to TRBJ2-7; D is perhaps TRBD1 (5 bases). Germline V gives CDR1 MNHNS, CDR2 SASEGT. V gave up 2 bases and J gave up 5 bases, with 16 bases separating them. There are 15 residues in the CDR3. The CDR3 bases are TGTGCCAGCAGTGAAAAGGGGTCAGGGTCCAACGAGCAGTACTTC. Amino acid sequence: CASSEKGSGSNEQYF.

This clone appeared once. The chain carries TRBV5-6 and TRBJ1-2; D uncertain. The CDR3 spans 13 residues. Germline values: CDR1 SGHDT, CDR2 YYEEEE. Trimming took 6 bases from V and 0 from J, leaving 9 bases between them. The CDR3 spells CASNTEANYGYTF. The CDR3 DNA sequence: TGTGCCAGCAATACGGAAGCTAACTATGGCTACACCTTC.

This clone appeared a single time. The chain is built from TRBV28 and TRBJ1-5; the D gene is possibly TRBD1 (5 bases). Trimming removed 0 bases from V and 3 bases from J, with 12 bases in between. The CDR3 totals 16 residues. Per the germline V gene, CDR1 is MDHEN and CDR2 is SYDVKM. CDR3 sequence: CASSLWGAQVNQPQHF. The CDR3 DNA sequence: TGTGCCAGCAGTTTATGGGGTGCACAGGTCAATCAGCCCCAGCATTTT.

This sequence joins TRBV5-6 and TRBJ1-1; D gene uncertain. From germline, CDR1 is SGHDT and CDR2 YYEEEE. V lost 5 bases, J lost 7 bases, and 12 bases lay in between. The CDR3 covers 12 residues. The CDR3 here is CASSSARGEAFF. The CDR3 DNA reads TGTGCCAGCAGTTCGGCACGGGGTGAAGCTTTCTTT.

The chain carries TRBV28 and TRBJ2-2; TRBD1 matches at 9 bases. Germline loops: CDR1 MDHEN, CDR2 SYDVKM. V lost 4 bases, J lost 6 bases, and 12 bases stayed unmatched. This CDR3 is 17 amino acids long. The CDR3 nucleotides read TGTGCCAGCAGTTGGGGAAGGACAGGGGTAGGCGCCGGGGAGCTGTTTTTT. Protein: CASSWGRTGVGAGELFF.

The J gene is TRBJ2-7, the V gene TRBV5-6; 12 nucleotides align to TRBD1. Germline-derived CDR1 and CDR2 are SGHDT and YYEEEE. The CDR3 is made up of 14 amino acids. After removal of 5 bases from V and 4 bases from J, the junction contained 4 bases not matched to a gene. The chain's CDR3 is CASSWDRGPYEQYF. The CDR3 DNA is TGTGCCAGCAGTTGGGACAGGGGGCCTTACGAGCAGTACTTC. Filled out from reference TRBV5-6 and TRBJ2-7, the complete variable domain reads DAGVTQSPTHLIKTRGQQVTLRCSPKSGHDTVSWYQQALGQGPQFIFQYYEEEERQRGNFPDRFSGHQFPNYSSELNVNALLLGDSALYLCASSWDRGPYEQYFGPGTRLTVT.

V is TRBV28 and J is TRBJ1-2, with D unresolved. This CDR3 region has 13 residues. The V end was cut by 4 bases, the J end by 5 bases, with 11 bases between. Germline V gene data show CDR1 as MDHEN and CDR2 as SYDVKM. The CDR3: CASSSRNAYGYTF. In DNA, the CDR3 is TGTGCCAGCAGTTCCAGAAACGCGTATGGCTACACCTTC.

The gene calls are TRBV25-1 and TRBJ2-5; 7 positions match TRBD1. Germline CDR1 reads MGHDK; CDR2 reads SYGVNS. J lost 2 bases, V lost 3 bases, and 6 bases had no gene match. CDR3 size: 15 residues. The CDR3 is CASSDSGTAQETQYF. DNA for the CDR3: TGTGCCAGCAGTGATTCGGGGACAGCTCAAGAGACCCAGTACTTC.

The genes are TRBV7-2 and TRBJ2-3; TRBD1 matches 8 bases. The germline CDR1 and CDR2 sequences are SGHTA and FQGNSA. The CDR3 is 16 amino acids. The V and J ends lost 1 base and 4 bases, in that order; junction bases with no gene match: 7. This CDR3 is CASSLERGQGPDTQYF. DNA for the CDR3: TGTGCCAGCAGCTTAGAGAGAGGACAGGGTCCAGATACGCAGTATTTT. Drawing the rest from reference TRBV7-2 and TRBJ2-3, the complete variable domain is GAGVSQSPSNKVTEKGKDVELRCDPISGHTALYWYRQSLGQGLEFLIYFQGNSAPDKSGLPSDRFSAERTGGSVSTLTIQRTQQEDSAVYLCASSLERGQGPDTQYFGPGTRLTVL.

The rearrangement uses TRBV6-1 and TRBJ2-5; D call uncertain. This CDR3 contains 14 residues. In germline, CDR1 is MNHNS, CDR2 SASEGT. Trimming left V 2 bases short and J 2 bases short, with 9 bases between. The CDR3 nucleotides read TGTGCCAGCAGTGAATGGCGGTTACAAGAGACCCAGTACTTC. It specifies CASSEWRLQETQYF.

In this sample, this clone turned up once. The rearrangement links TRBV18 to TRBJ1-5, with D perhaps TRBD1 (5 bases). CDR1 is KGHSH and CDR2 is LQKENI in the germline V gene. CDR3 length: 14 amino acids. Trimming pared 2 bases from V and 4 bases from J, leaving 9 bases between. The CDR3 region is CASSPGKGNQPQHF. DNA for the CDR3: TGTGCCAGCTCACCAGGGAAGGGGAATCAGCCCCAGCATTTT.

The chain couples TRBV6-6 to TRBJ2-1; D call uncertain. The V gene lost 4 bases and the J gene lost 2 bases, with 12 bases spanning the gap. The CDR3 spans 15 residues. Germline values: CDR1 MNHNY, CDR2 SVGAGI (reference sequence). The CDR3 is CASSFLLGPYNEQFF. CDR3 bases: TGTGCCAGCAGTTTTTTGTTGGGTCCCTACAATGAGCAGTTCTTC.

The chain uses TRBV30 and TRBJ2-2; 10 positions agree with TRBD1. This CDR3 is 14 amino acids long. CDR1 is GTSNPN and CDR2 is SVGIG in the germline V gene (reference sequence). The V gene end was trimmed by 8 bases and the J gene end by 5 bases; junction bases not matched to a gene: 8. CDR3 nucleotides: TGTGCCGCCAGAGGACAGGGGGGGACCGGGGAGCTGTTTTTT. It specifies CAARGQGGTGELFF.

The rearrangement joins TRBV18 to TRBJ2-4; TRBD1 might be the D (6 bases). Trimming took 5 bases from V and 3 from J, leaving 11 bases between them. The germline CDR1 and CDR2 sequences are KGHSH and LQKENI. The CDR3 spans 14 residues. The CDR3 sequence is CASSEGHGKNIQYF. In DNA form, the CDR3 reads TGTGCCAGCTCAGAGGGACATGGCAAAAACATTCAGTACTTC. Variable domain in full (rest from reference TRBV18 and TRBJ2-4): NAGVMQNPRHLVRRRGQEARLRCSPMKGHSHVYWYRQLPEEGLKFMVYLQKENIIDESGMPKERFSAEFPKEGPSILRIQQVVRGDSAAYFCASSEGHGKNIQYFGAGTRLSVL.

The V gene is TRBV29-1, the J gene TRBJ2-7; D possibly matches TRBD1 or TRBD2 (5 bases each). Germline values: CDR1 SQVTM, CDR2 ANQGSEA. V lost 5 bases and J 7 bases, leaving 9 bases between the germline ends. This CDR3 comprises 10 residues. DNA of the CDR3: TGCAGCGTTTTCTGGGGGGAGCAGTACTTC. Protein: CSVFWGEQYF.

This chain uses TRBV4-3 with TRBJ1-2, with 8 bases lining up with TRBD1. Per germline, CDR1 LGHNA and CDR2 YSLEER. After removal of 2 bases from V and 4 bases from J, the junction contained 9 bases not matched to a gene. The CDR3 runs to 16 residues. Written as DNA, the CDR3 is TGCGCCAGCAGCCAACTAAGACAGGGGAGTGTCTATGGCTACACCTTC. Translated, it gives CASSQLRQGSVYGYTF.

The chain's CDR3 is CASSLGPLAGGWNEQFF. In DNA, the CDR3 is TGTGCCAGCAGCTTGGGCCCACTAGCGGGGGGTTGGAATGAGCAGTTCTTC. The rearrangement joins TRBV5-4 to TRBJ2-1; 12 nucleotides agree with TRBD2. V was clipped by 0 bases and J by 7 bases; unmatched bases: 8. The CDR3 covers 17 residues. Germline V gene sequence: CDR1 SGHNT, CDR2 YYREEE (reference sequence).

V and J are TRBV30 and TRBJ1-5, with D perhaps matching TRBD1 (6 bases). The CDR3 sequence is 16 residues long. Germline CDR1 GTSNPN, CDR2 SVGIG (reference sequence). V shed 2 bases and J shed 2 bases, with 16 bases lying between them. Here the CDR3 reads CAWSPKPGERNQPQHF. CDR3 coding DNA: TGTGCCTGGAGTCCAAAACCAGGGGAACGCAATCAGCCCCAGCATTTT. Based on the CDR3 plus reference TRBV30 and TRBJ1-5, the full variable domain is SQTIHQWPATLVQPVGSPLSLECTVEGTSNPNLYWYRQAAGRGLQLLFYSVGIGQISSEVPQNLSASRPQDRQFILSSKKLLLSDSGFYLCAWSPKPGERNQPQHFGDGTRLSIL.

CDR3 nucleotide sequence: TGTGCCAGCAGTAAGACAACGACTGGGGCCAACGTCCTGACTTTC. Its protein product is CASSKTTTGANVLTF. The rearrangement joins TRBV6-6 to TRBJ2-6; D gene ambiguous. CDR1 is MNHNY, CDR2 SVGAGI, per germline (reference sequence). V lost 5 bases, J lost 2 bases, and 10 bases lay in between. CDR3 length: 15 amino acids.

The V call is TRBV6-6, the J call TRBJ2-2, with 7 bases aligning to TRBD2. Germline CDR1 is MNHNY and CDR2 is SVGAGI (reference sequence). This CDR3 has 14 residues. The V segment lost 6 bases and the J segment 4 bases; nucleotides outside the gene matches: 5. CDR3 bases: TGTGCCAGCAGGCCCGGCGGGAGCACCGGGGAGCTGTTTTTT. Its translation: CASRPGGSTGELFF.